This T cell receptor beta chain originates from a study of blood T cells in healthy people across ages. Germline V gives CDR1 SNHLY, CDR2 FYNNEI. Trimming removed 1 base at V and 1 base at J, with 10 bases between. This CDR3 region has 15 residues. A sample-barcoded 5' primer and a J-beta primer mix were used in a second PCR of roughly 7 to 11 cycles. MiXCR was run by TCRdb on the 5' RACE reads, yielding one entry per CDR3 protein. Among over a million distinct CDR3 sequences, roughly 64% were seen once, and the ten largest hold about 6.7%. This TCR derives from a man younger than 35 in good health. V gene TRBV2 combines with J gene TRBJ2-5, with D perhaps matching TRBD1 (6 bases). The sequencing sample was made of blood. The CDR3 is CASSEVRGAQETQYF. DNA for the CDR3: TGTGCCAGCAGTGAAGTCAGGGGAGCCCAAGAGACCCAGTACTTC.